Presented here are 6 T cell receptor beta chains from one specimen sequenced in a study of early stage breast cancer tumors (dated by TCRdb to about 2017). Library construction relied on the immunoSEQ multiplex PCR assay. TCRdb re-hosts the immuneACCESS table, in-frame sequences only. Its copies lack some clones; in the studies checked, an unresolved V gene accounts for under half of them, and the cause for the rest is not known. The sample table shows tens of thousands of clones, and around 90% are seen once. The ten largest account for around 5% of the sample. What was sequenced was blood. The receptors come from a person aged 65-85 years with breast cancer.

This clone is a singleton in its sample. A read error may account for a junction end that differs from germline. J is TRBJ1-2 and V is TRBV5-1, with 9 bases identical to TRBD1. This CDR3 is built from 14 residues. Per germline, CDR1 SGHRS and CDR2 YFSETQ. The chain's CDR3 is CAGRRDRELYGYTF. CDR3 DNA: TGCGCCGGCAGGAGGGACAGGGAGCTTTATGGCTACACCTTC.

The chain combines TRBV4-1 with TRBJ1-6, with 7 nucleotides matching TRBD1. V dropped 6 bases and J dropped 7; count of bases not matched to a gene: 12. From germline, CDR1 is MGHRA and CDR2 YSYEKL. The CDR3 runs to 16 residues. The CDR3 region is CASSHRDRQGNSPLHF. CDR3 coding DNA: TGCGCCAGCAGTCACAGAGATAGACAGGGAAATTCACCCCTCCACTTT.

The gene calls are TRBV19 and TRBJ2-6, with 7 bases that match TRBD1. Trimming took 5 bases from V and 0 from J; bases not matched to a gene: 4. There are 16 residues in the CDR3. The V gene's germline CDR1 is LNHDA and CDR2 SQIVND (reference sequence). CDR3 DNA sequence: TGTGCCAGTAGTTTGGGACAGCACTCTGGGGCCAACGTCCTGACTTTC. Its translation is CASSLGQHSGANVLTF.

This clone appeared once. This chain joins TRBV30 and TRBJ1-1, with a possible D match to TRBD1 (6 bases). V was pared by 7 bases and J by 3 bases, with 15 bases between. CDR3 length equals 13 residues. Germline V CDR1 and CDR2: GTSNPN, SVGIG (reference sequence). CDR3 coding DNA: TGTGCCTTAACCCAGGCAGGGGACACTGAAGCTTTCTTT. Protein: CALTQAGDTEAFF.

The chain couples TRBV30 to TRBJ2-2, with 10 bases aligning to TRBD2. Per germline, CDR1 GTSNPN and CDR2 SVGIG (reference sequence). CDR3 length: 18 amino acids. The V gene end was trimmed by 0 bases and the J gene end by 1 base; junction bases not matched to a gene: 8. The CDR3 DNA reads TGTGCCTGGAGTGTAGGTCTAGCGGGAGTGATGAACACCGGGGAGCTGTTTTTT. Translating it yields CAWSVGLAGVMNTGELFF.

The gene calls are TRBV11-2 and TRBJ2-7; 7 nucleotides line up with TRBD2. Germline CDR1 and CDR2: SGHAT and FQNNGV. V lost 7 bases and J lost 6; bases outside the gene matches: 12. The CDR3 has 14 amino acids. The CDR3 here is CASKIGTNLGEQYF. CDR3 in DNA: TGTGCCAGCAAGATCGGGACTAACCTGGGCGAGCAGTACTTC.